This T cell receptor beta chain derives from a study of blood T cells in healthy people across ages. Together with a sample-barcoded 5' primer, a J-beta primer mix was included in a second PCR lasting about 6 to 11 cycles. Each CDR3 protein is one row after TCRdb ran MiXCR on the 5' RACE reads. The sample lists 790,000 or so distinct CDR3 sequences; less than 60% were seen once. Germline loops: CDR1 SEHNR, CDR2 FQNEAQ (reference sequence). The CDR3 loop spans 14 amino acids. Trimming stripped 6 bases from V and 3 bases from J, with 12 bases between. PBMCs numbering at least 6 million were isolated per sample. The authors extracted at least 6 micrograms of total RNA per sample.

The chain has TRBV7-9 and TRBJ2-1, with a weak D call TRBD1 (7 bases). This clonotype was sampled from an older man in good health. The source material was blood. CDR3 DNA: TGTGCCAGCAGAGGCAGGGGGGACTACAATGAGCAGTTCTTC. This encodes CASRGRGDYNEQFF.